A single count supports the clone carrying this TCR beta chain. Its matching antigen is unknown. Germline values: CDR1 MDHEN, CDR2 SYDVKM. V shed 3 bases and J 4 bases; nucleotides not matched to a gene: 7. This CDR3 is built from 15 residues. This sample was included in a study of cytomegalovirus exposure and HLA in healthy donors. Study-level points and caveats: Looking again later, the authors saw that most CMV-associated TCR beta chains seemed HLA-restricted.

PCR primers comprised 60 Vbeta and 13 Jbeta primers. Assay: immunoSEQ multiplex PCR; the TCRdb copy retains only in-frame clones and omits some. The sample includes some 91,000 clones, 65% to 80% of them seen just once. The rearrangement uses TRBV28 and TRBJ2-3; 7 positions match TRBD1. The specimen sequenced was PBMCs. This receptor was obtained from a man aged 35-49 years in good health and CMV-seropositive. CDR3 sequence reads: CASSFWGQGADTQYF. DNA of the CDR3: TGTGCCAGCAGTTTTTGGGGGCAGGGGGCAGATACGCAGTATTTT. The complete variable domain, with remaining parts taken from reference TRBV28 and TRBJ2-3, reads DVKVTQSSRYLVKRTGEKVFLECVQDMDHENMFWYRQDPGLGLRLIYFSYDVKMKEKGDIPEGYSVSREKKERFSLILESASTNQTSMYLCASSFWGQGADTQYFGPGTRLTVL.